This T cell receptor beta chain originates from a study of T cells in Graves' hyperthyroidism and ophthalmopathy. Amplified regions were TCR beta CDR3 sequences from RNA transcripts. HTBI primers were used for first-round RT-PCR of the TCR CDR3. TCRdb used MiXCR to reprocess the multiplex PCR reads, holding one entry per CDR3 protein. The sample lists some 360,000 distinct CDR3 sequences, 15% to 20% occurring once. CDR3 length: 12 amino acids. Germline V gene data show CDR1 as LGHNT and CDR2 as FRNRAP. With 5 bases removed from V and 13 bases from J, the gap between germline ends came to 17 bases. In this sample, this clonotype turned up many times.

The clonotype was recovered from a woman aged 40 to 50 with Graves' ophthalmopathy. The chain uses TRBV12-5 and TRBJ2-5, with TRBD2 as a possible D gene (5 bases). Sequencing used blood. CDR3 amino acids: CASGLSAREPYF. The CDR3 region has the DNA TGTGCTAGTGGTCTTAGCGCCCGAGAACCGTACTTC.